This T cell receptor beta chain was sequenced in a study of response to subunit inactivated influenza vaccine. Notes on the study in general: Only a handful of new T cells, the authors suggested, are recruited with each seasonal influenza vaccination.

In TCRdb, the RT-PCR reads were re-called with MiXCR into one record per CDR3 protein. This table has almost 600,000 distinct CDR3 sequences, 14% appearing once. The table lists this clonotype with a few counts. Its specificity is not known. The trim removed 7 bases at V and 6 bases at J, leaving 7 bases unmatched. This CDR3 is built from 12 residues. Germline V gene data show CDR1 as SQVTM and CDR2 as ANQGSEA. The receptor was isolated from a man aged 45-60 years who received an inactivated influenza vaccine. Sequenced here: PBMCs from blood, sampled roughly 13 days after vaccination. The rearrangement uses TRBV29-1 and TRBJ2-3; 7 bases line up with TRBD1. The CDR3 DNA sequence: TGCAGCGGGCAAGGACAGGCCGATACGCAGTATTTT. Encoded protein: CSGQGQADTQYF.